These T cell receptor beta chains were read from a single sample in a study of blood T cell repertoires in COVID-19. TCRdb's table, derived via immunoSEQ multiplex PCR, lists solely in-frame clones and lacks some. The profile shows a few hundred thousand clones, 80% to 90% of them singletons. Sequences were obtained from peripheral blood. These receptor sequences come from a woman in her 70s with COVID-19, enrolled during active disease. Each CDR3 is given without its conserved first and last residue. Each record gives: V gene, CDR3 protein.

V gene: TRBV3-1/TRBV3-2
CDR3 protein: ASSQGGRVSTGANVLT

V gene: TRBV12-3/TRBV12-4
CDR3 protein: ASSGQLNQPQH

V gene: TRBV10-3
CDR3 protein: AISDAGPDTQY

V gene: TRBV12-3/TRBV12-4
CDR3 protein: ASSPDRGYGYT

V gene: TRBV7-9
CDR3 protein: ASSSLDRGNTGELF

V gene: TRBV10-3
CDR3 protein: AISEGTDQETQY

V gene: TRBV27
CDR3 protein: ASSFRGLDYT

V gene: TRBV10-3
CDR3 protein: AISETGKNYGYT

V gene: TRBV24-1
CDR3 protein: ATSDRGAGEKLF

V gene: TRBV30
CDR3 protein: AWGTGTKNIQY

V gene: TRBV18
CDR3 protein: ASSGGGTDTQY

V gene: TRBV21-1
CDR3 protein: ASSRPGQSDSPLH

V gene: TRBV7-3
CDR3 protein: ASSFTGSTEAF

V gene: TRBV27
CDR3 protein: ASSFRGPNSPLH

V gene: TRBV5-6
CDR3 protein: ASSLDPGYNEQF

V gene: TRBV2
CDR3 protein: ASSAMNTEAF

V gene: TRBV20-1
CDR3 protein: SASAGQDIQY

V gene: TRBV7-9
CDR3 protein: ASSLGAGGDNYGYT

V gene: TRBV18
CDR3 protein: ASSLRTGLSYNEQF

V gene: TRBV9
CDR3 protein: ASSGNPSGGASTDTQY

V gene: TRBV19
CDR3 protein: ASSRGQGIRLNTEAF

V gene: TRBV5-1
CDR3 protein: ASSSVTGTYEQY

V gene: TRBV3-1/TRBV3-2
CDR3 protein: ASSQDGQIYEQY

V gene: TRBV20-1
CDR3 protein: SASPGAEAF

V gene: TRBV4-3
CDR3 protein: ASSQEDRGDFNEKLF

V gene: TRBV24-1
CDR3 protein: ATSDRYSADTQY

V gene: TRBV3-1/TRBV3-2
CDR3 protein: ASSQDSDTEAF

V gene: TRBV4-1
CDR3 protein: ASSIRLAGLNNEQF

V gene: TRBV29-1
CDR3 protein: SVTGARLGYT

V gene: TRBV7-2
CDR3 protein: ASSLQWAGGEAF

V gene: TRBV6-5
CDR3 protein: ASSYHRDNTEAF

V gene: TRBV7-3
CDR3 protein: ASSRRSADTQY

V gene: TRBV12-3/TRBV12-4
CDR3 protein: ASSMGQLYGYT

V gene: TRBV15
CDR3 protein: ATSSTSRGGGSYNEQF

V gene: TRBV4-2
CDR3 protein: ASSQGGSGVGIEGTQY

V gene: TRBV5-1
CDR3 protein: ASSFSGEDYGYT

V gene: TRBV2
CDR3 protein: ASSETGSNTGELF

V gene: TRBV4-3
CDR3 protein: ASSHPTSGGPIDTQY

V gene: TRBV24-1
CDR3 protein: ATSDFSSGGAYEQF

V gene: TRBV29-1
CDR3 protein: SVGTGPYEQY

V gene: TRBV9
CDR3 protein: ASSPQRAPDGTQY

V gene: TRBV19
CDR3 protein: ASSEQANQPQH

V gene: TRBV25-1
CDR3 protein: ASSEGGGTYEQY